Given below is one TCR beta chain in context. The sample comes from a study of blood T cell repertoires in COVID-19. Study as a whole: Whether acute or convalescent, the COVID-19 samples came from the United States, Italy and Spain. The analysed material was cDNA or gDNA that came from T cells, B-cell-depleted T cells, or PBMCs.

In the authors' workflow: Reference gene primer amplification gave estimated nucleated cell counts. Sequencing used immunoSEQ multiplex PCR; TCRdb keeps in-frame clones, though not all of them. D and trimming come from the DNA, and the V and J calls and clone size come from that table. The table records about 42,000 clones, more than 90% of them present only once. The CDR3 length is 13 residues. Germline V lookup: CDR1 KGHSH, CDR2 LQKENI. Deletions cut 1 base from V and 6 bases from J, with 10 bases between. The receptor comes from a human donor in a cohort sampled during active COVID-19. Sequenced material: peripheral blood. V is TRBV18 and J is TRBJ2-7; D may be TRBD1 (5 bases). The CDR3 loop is CASSPLSGFEQYF. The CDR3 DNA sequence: TGTGCCAGCTCACCACTTTCAGGGTTCGAGCAGTACTTC.